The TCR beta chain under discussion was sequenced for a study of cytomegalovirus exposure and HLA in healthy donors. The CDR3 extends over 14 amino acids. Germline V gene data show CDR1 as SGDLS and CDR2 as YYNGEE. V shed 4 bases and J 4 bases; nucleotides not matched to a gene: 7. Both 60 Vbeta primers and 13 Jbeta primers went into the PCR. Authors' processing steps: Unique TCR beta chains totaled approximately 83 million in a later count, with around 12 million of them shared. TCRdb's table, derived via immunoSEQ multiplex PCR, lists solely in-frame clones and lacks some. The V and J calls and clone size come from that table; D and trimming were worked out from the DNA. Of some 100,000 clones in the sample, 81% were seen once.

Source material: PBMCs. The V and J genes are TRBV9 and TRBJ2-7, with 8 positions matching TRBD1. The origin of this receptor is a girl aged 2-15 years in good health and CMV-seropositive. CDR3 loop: CASSFRTGTYEQYF. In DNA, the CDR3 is TGTGCCAGCAGCTTTAGGACAGGGACTTACGAGCAGTACTTC.